The rows below give T cell receptor beta chains drawn from one sample of a study of blood T cell repertoires in COVID-19. Libraries were prepared by immunoSEQ multiplex PCR; TCRdb keeps only in-frame clonotypes and omits some of them. The sample yields over 250,000 clones, roughly 80% seen once. Sequencing input: peripheral blood. These receptors all come from a human donor with COVID-19, enrolled during active disease. The donor label of this sample is uncertain. The CDR3 runs from the conserved cysteine through the conserved F or W. The order of the fields is CDR3 protein, CDR3 DNA, D gene, V gene, clone size, J gene. A D gene is named only where the DNA matches it firmly. The size entry is marked missing in some rows and otherwise reads once, few, many or a size class.

CASSSRDGTSVYEQYF	TGTGCCAGCAGCTCCAGGGACGGGACTAGCGTCTACGAGCAGTACTTC	TRBD2	TRBV11-2	-	TRBJ2-7
CSVTPAEKLFF	TGCAGCGTCACCCCAGCGGAAAAACTGTTTTTT	-	TRBV29-1	-	TRBJ1-4
CASSLRTGNNEQFF	TGTGCCAGCAGCTTACGGACAGGGAACAATGAGCAGTTCTTC	TRBD1	TRBV5-4	few	TRBJ2-1
CASSLGGRTDTQYF	TGTGCCAGCTCACTTGGGGGGAGGACAGATACGCAGTATTTT	-	TRBV18	-	TRBJ2-3
CASSLGLAPYEQYF	TGTGCCAGCAGCTTAGGATTAGCTCCCTACGAGCAGTACTTC	-	TRBV11-2	once	TRBJ2-7
CASSPGDRFSGNTIYF	TGTGCCAGCAGTCCGGGGGACAGGTTCTCTGGAAACACCATATATTTT	TRBD1	TRBV28	-	TRBJ1-3
CASSSQTSGTPQYF	TGTGCCAGCAGCTCCCAAACCTCAGGGACTCCGCAGTACTTC	-	TRBV5-6	once	TRBJ2-7
CASKIAGGPSPRGELFF	TGTGCCAGCAAGATAGCGGGAGGCCCCTCTCCTCGTGGGGAGCTGTTTTTT	TRBD2	TRBV3-1/TRBV3-2	few	TRBJ2-2
CASSGTGINYGYTF	TGTGCCAGCAGCGGAACCGGGATCAACTATGGCTACACCTTC	-	TRBV6-5	-	TRBJ1-2
CAWSASGGNTDTQYF	TGTGCCTGGAGTGCTAGCGGGGGAAACACAGATACGCAGTATTTT	TRBD2	TRBV30	-	TRBJ2-3
CASSLVASGELFF	TGTGCCAGCAGCTTAGTCGCCAGCGGGGAGCTGTTTTTT	-	TRBV11-3	-	TRBJ2-2
CASSFSPPNIQYF	TGTGCCAGCAGTTTCAGTCCGCCAAACATTCAGTACTTC	-	TRBV12-3/TRBV12-4	few	TRBJ2-4
CASSEGARDTQYF	TGTGCCAGCAGTGAGGGGGCCAGGGATACGCAGTATTTT	-	TRBV25-1	-	TRBJ2-3
CSAGQTNTEAFF	TGCAGCGCCGGACAGACAAACACTGAAGCTTTCTTT	-	TRBV29-1	once	TRBJ1-1
CASSLGTGQTQYF	TGTGCCAGCAGTTTGGGAACAGGTCAGACCCAGTACTTC	-	TRBV12-3/TRBV12-4	-	TRBJ2-5
CASRGTGPTDTQYF	TGTGCCAGCAGGGGGACAGGGCCTACAGATACGCAGTATTTT	TRBD1	TRBV27	-	TRBJ2-3